Below are 21 T cell receptor beta chains sequenced from a single sample in a study of T cell changes during pregnancy in multiple sclerosis. Produced via immunoSEQ multiplex PCR; TCRdb's table is partial and in-frame only. This table has tens of thousands of clones, 91% appearing once. This sample comprised peripheral blood, obtained after pregnancy. These TCRs come from a female donor in good health, enrolled as a control in a pregnancy study.

The V and J genes are TRBV28 and TRBJ1-1; TRBD1 matches at 9 bases. The V segment lost 2 bases and the J segment 1 base; nucleotides outside the gene matches: 2. Germline CDR1 reads MDHEN; CDR2 reads SYDVKM. The CDR3 loop spans 15 amino acids. In DNA, the CDR3 is TGTGCCAGCAGTTTAGGGGACAGGGCGAACACTGAAGCTTTCTTT. It specifies CASSLGDRANTEAFF.

With respect to this clone: Its ends do not fully match the called genes, so a read error is possible. The rearrangement uses TRBV2 and TRBJ2-1; D call uncertain. CDR3 length equals 11 residues. Germline CDR1 and CDR2: SNHLY and FYNNEI. The CDR3 here is CASEVDRGTVF. The CDR3 DNA is TGTGCCAGCGAGGTCGACCGAGGAACGGTCTTC. Full variable domain (outside the CDR3, taken from reference TRBV2 and TRBJ2-1): EPEVTQTPSHQVTQMGQEVILRCVPISNHLYFYWYRQILGQKVEFLVSFYNNEISEKSEIFDDQFSVERPDGSNFTLKIRSTKLEDSAMYFCASEVDRGTVFGPGTRLTVL.

This chain connects TRBV9 to TRBJ1-2, with 7 bases identical to TRBD1. J was trimmed by 0 bases and V by 3 bases; bases with no gene match: 8. Germline values: CDR1 SGDLS, CDR2 YYNGEE. This CDR3 comprises 16 residues. CDR3 bases: TGTGCCAGCAGCGCCACACAGGGGCAGGCTAACTATGGCTACACCTTC. Translation: CASSATQGQANYGYTF. Combining the CDR3 with reference TRBV9 and TRBJ1-2 gives the whole variable domain DSGVTQTPKHLITATGQRVTLRCSPRSGDLSVYWYQQSLDQGLQFLIQYYNGEERAKGNILERFSAQQFPDLHSELNLSSLELGDSALYFCASSATQGQANYGYTFGSGTRLTVV.

The V and J genes are TRBV28 and TRBJ1-6; D might be TRBD1 (6 bases). Germline V gene sequence: CDR1 MDHEN, CDR2 SYDVKM. This CDR3 is 15 amino acids long. The V end lost 6 bases, the J end lost 10 bases, and 19 bases lay between the germline ends. CDR3 nucleotides: TGTGCCAGCAGCCAGCCCAGGGGTATGGGATCACCCCTCCACTTT. Amino acid sequence: CASSQPRGMGSPLHF.

This chain uses TRBV19 with TRBJ1-3; D is unresolved. The germline gives CDR1 LNHDA, CDR2 SQIVND (reference sequence). CDR3 size: 16 residues. The V and J ends lost 0 bases and 7 bases respectively, with 16 bases between them. The CDR3 loop is CASSIDGRPLSNTIYF. The DNA of the CDR3 is TGTGCCAGTAGTATAGATGGGAGGCCCCTGAGCAACACCATATATTTT.

This clone was recorded a few times. The rearrangement uses TRBV7-2 and TRBJ1-2; D possibly corresponds to TRBD1 (5 bases). Germline V gives CDR1 SGHTA, CDR2 FQGNSA. Trimming shortened V by 3 bases and J by 4 bases, and 12 bases separated the two germline ends. This CDR3 region has 14 residues. CDR3 region: CASSFSTDSYGYTF. CDR3 DNA: TGTGCCAGCAGCTTCAGTACTGACAGCTATGGCTACACCTTC.

V usage is TRBV7-8 and J usage is TRBJ2-3, with a tentative D call TRBD1 (6 bases). The CDR3 has 14 residues. The germline V and J ends were trimmed by 1 base and 3 bases, with 8 bases remaining between them. Germline loops: CDR1 SGHVS, CDR2 FQNEAQ. The CDR3 loop is CASSLEDRTDTQYF. In nucleotides, the CDR3 is TGTGCCAGCAGCTTAGAAGACAGGACAGATACGCAGTATTTT.

This chain uses TRBV19 with TRBJ2-3, with 8 nucleotides matching TRBD2. With V trimmed by 5 bases and J by 8 bases, 15 bases remained unmatched. The CDR3 covers 16 residues. Germline assignment: CDR1 LNHDA and CDR2 SQIVND (reference sequence). The DNA for the CDR3 is TGTGCCAGTAGTCCGTCCATACGCGGGGGGTCTGTTACGCAGTATTTT. Translating it yields CASSPSIRGGSVTQYF.

The CDR3, as DNA: TGTGCCAGCAACGAGGACAGCTCCTATAATTCACCCCTCCACTTT. Its translation is CASNEDSSYNSPLHF. The rearrangement uses TRBV6-1 and TRBJ1-6; D might be TRBD1 (6 bases). The CDR3 extends over 15 amino acids. Between the trimmed V and J ends, which lost 7 bases and 0 bases, there was a span of 10 bases. Germline CDR1 reads MNHNS; CDR2 reads SASEGT.

This clone was counted once. V usage is TRBV5-5 and J usage is TRBJ1-4; D is perhaps TRBD1 (6 bases). CDR3 length: 18 amino acids. Trimming removed 3 bases from V and 8 bases from J, with 26 bases in between. Germline-derived CDR1 and CDR2 are SGHKS and YYEKEE (reference sequence). The CDR3 nucleotides are TGTGCCAGCAGCTCGACGCAACTTAACAGGGAAAGAGTGGAAAAACTGTTTTTT. This encodes CASSSTQLNRERVEKLFF. Filled out from reference TRBV5-5 and TRBJ1-4, the complete variable domain reads DAGVTQSPTHLIKTRGQQVTLRCSPISGHKSVSWYQQVLGQGPQFIFQYYEKEERGRGNFPDRFSARQFPNYSSELNVNALLLGDSALYLCASSSTQLNRERVEKLFFGSGTQLSVL.

This clone has more than one count but fewer than ten. This chain joins TRBV28 and TRBJ2-3, with TRBD1 matching over 7 bases. This CDR3 region has 15 residues. The germline gives CDR1 MDHEN, CDR2 SYDVKM. The V gene end was trimmed by 3 bases and the J gene end by 2 bases; junction bases not matched to a gene: 5. CDR3 loop: CASSFSRGLTDTQYF. The CDR3 coding sequence is TGTGCCAGCAGTTTCTCGAGGGGGCTCACAGATACGCAGTATTTT.

The genes are TRBV9 and TRBJ2-7; TRBD1 is a possible D gene (6 bases). CDR1 SGDLS and CDR2 YYNGEE come from the germline V gene. The CDR3 has 15 amino acids. V was cut by 2 bases and J by 3 bases, with 15 bases left in between. The CDR3 region has the DNA TGTGCCAGCAGCGTGAGTCCGGACAGAGGCTACGAGCAGTACTTC. It codes for CASSVSPDRGYEQYF.

Here the CDR3 reads CASIWGGTQYF. CDR3 DNA: TGTGCCAGCATTTGGGGGGGGACGCAGTATTTT. The chain links TRBV5-4 to TRBJ2-3, with 7 nucleotides matching TRBD2. V trimming: 6 bases; J trimming: 9 bases; junction bases outside the gene matches: 4. CDR1 and CDR2 from the germline V gene are SGHNT and YYREEE (reference sequence). The CDR3 consists of 11 residues.

The V gene is TRBV5-1, the J gene TRBJ2-1, with TRBD2 matching 7 bases. Germline CDR1 and CDR2: SGHRS and YFSETQ. V shed 1 base and J 5 bases; nucleotides not matched to a gene: 6. The CDR3 runs to 15 residues. CDR3 in DNA: TGCGCCAGCAGCTTGATGTCTAGCGGAAACAATGAGCAGTTCTTC. Translating gives CASSLMSSGNNEQFF.

The rearrangement uses TRBV6-4 and TRBJ2-5; weak D call: TRBD1 (5 bases). This CDR3 region has 14 residues. Trimming removed 3 bases at V and 4 bases at J, with 12 bases between. Germline CDR1 is MRHNA and CDR2 is SNTAGT. The CDR3, as DNA: TGTGCCAGCAGTGAAGGGGAAACGGCAGAGACCCAGTACTTC. Its protein product is CASSEGETAETQYF.

The genes are TRBV29-1 and TRBJ2-1, with 8 positions matching TRBD1. The germline V gene encodes CDR1 SQVTM and CDR2 ANQGSEA. V lost 6 bases, J lost 7 bases, and 8 bases stayed unmatched. The CDR3 extends over 13 amino acids. The CDR3 DNA sequence: TGCAGCGTCGGGACAGGACCTATGAATGAGCAGTTCTTC. Its protein is CSVGTGPMNEQFF.

The CDR3 reads CASSDVSGTKPYEQYF. The CDR3 coding sequence is TGTGCCAGCAGTGACGTCTCCGGGACAAAGCCCTACGAGCAGTACTTC. The chain couples TRBV2 to TRBJ2-7, with a possible D match to TRBD1 (6 bases). V shed 3 bases and J shed 2 bases, with 17 bases lying between them. CDR1 and CDR2 (germline): SNHLY, FYNNEI. This CDR3 is 16 amino acids long.

The rearrangement joins TRBV7-9 to TRBJ2-1, with 8 bases that match TRBD2. This CDR3 comprises 17 residues. CDR1 is SEHNR and CDR2 is FQNEAQ in the germline V gene (reference sequence). The V segment lost 0 bases and the J segment 5 bases; nucleotides outside the gene matches: 9. CDR3 sequence: CASSLALGTRRDNEQFF. The CDR3 DNA follows: TGTGCCAGCAGCTTAGCGCTTGGGACTAGAAGGGACAATGAGCAGTTCTTC.

V usage is TRBV4-1 and J usage is TRBJ1-1; D is unresolved. Germline values: CDR1 MGHRA, CDR2 YSYEKL. The length of the CDR3 is 15 residues. V gave up 3 bases and J gave up 1 base, with 12 bases separating them. CDR3 sequence: CASSQLTRQNTEAFF. The CDR3 DNA reads as TGCGCCAGCAGCCAGCTCACCCGACAGAACACTGAAGCTTTCTTT.

The rearrangement joins TRBV7-2 to TRBJ1-1, with 9 bases lining up with TRBD1. Germline V gene lookup returns CDR1 SGHTA and CDR2 FQGNSA. The V gene end was trimmed by 1 base and the J gene end by 4 bases; junction bases not matched to a gene: 4. This CDR3 contains 15 residues. The CDR3 here is CASSLGTGVITEAFF. CDR3 nucleotide sequence: TGTGCCAGCAGCTTAGGGACAGGGGTAATCACTGAAGCTTTCTTT.

This chain uses TRBV4-3 with TRBJ1-1; 7 nucleotides match TRBD1. The V and J ends lost 4 bases and 1 base, in that order; junction bases with no gene match: 6. The germline V gene encodes CDR1 LGHNA and CDR2 YSLEER. The CDR3 covers 15 residues. The CDR3 region is CASSRGGDRNTEAFF. The CDR3 nucleotides are TGCGCCAGCAGCCGCGGGGGGGACAGGAACACTGAAGCTTTCTTT.